This T cell receptor (beta chain) comes out of a study of cytomegalovirus exposure and HLA in healthy donors. Notes on the study in general: Sequence variants that were highly shared formed a cluster that was likely a sequencing artifact.

On this clone: Its cognate antigen is unknown.

The PCR had 60 Vbeta and 13 Jbeta primers. Here immunoSEQ multiplex PCR was the method, and the copy in TCRdb shows in-frame clones only, minus some. In the table there are nearly 110,000 clones, approximately 81% of which are singletons. The sample taken for sequencing was PBMCs. This sequence was found in a man in his thirties or forties in good health and CMV-seronegative.

CDR3 protein: CASSQDPPGTYNEQFF. The CDR3 DNA reads as TGTGCCAGCAGCCAAGATCCCCCGGGGACCTACAATGAGCAGTTCTTC. The chain couples TRBV4-2 to TRBJ2-1; TRBD2 might be the D (5 bases). V was shortened by 0 bases and J by 2 bases, with 11 bases between the two germline ends. Germline V gene lookup returns CDR1 LGHNA and CDR2 YNFKEQ. The CDR3 length is 16 residues.